These 27 T cell receptor beta chains share one sample of origin, sequenced in a study of T cell repertoires in cytomegalovirus infection. No antigens are known for them. One entry per CDR3 protein, called by TCRdb with MiXCR from the reads. The sample records approximately 390,000 distinct CDR3 sequences, roughly 34% being singletons. The source material was cultured PBMCs, sampled from culture after CMV antigen stimulation. Receptor source: a human donor in good health (CMV status not recorded). Some clones in this sample may be carry-over from other donors' samples.

This clonotype was observed at least ten times. This chain links TRBV7-2 with TRBJ2-3; no reliable D call. The ends were cut back, 1 base at V and 4 bases at J, with 6 bases in the middle. CDR1 and CDR2 from the germline V gene are SGHTA and FQGNSA. The CDR3 runs 13 residues. The CDR3 loop is CASSLGPADTQYF. CDR3 DNA: TGTGCCAGCAGCTTAGGGCCGGCAGATACGCAGTATTTT.

This clonotype was found a few times. The genes are TRBV19 and TRBJ2-3; a weak D match, TRBD1 (6 bases). Trimming left V 4 bases short and J 2 bases short, with 10 bases between. Germline values: CDR1 LNHDA, CDR2 SQIVND (reference sequence). The CDR3 contains 14 residues. The CDR3 sequence is CASSRDTATDTQYF. CDR3 bases: TGTGCCAGTAGTAGGGACACAGCCACAGATACGCAGTATTTT.

This clonotype was seen once. This may stem from a read error, because a much larger clone lies one nucleotide away. The chain recombines TRBV7-2 with TRBJ2-1; 11 nucleotides align to TRBD2. The J segment lost 8 bases and the V segment lost 1 base, leaving 13 bases of the junction unmatched. The CDR3 length is 18 residues. Germline V gives CDR1 SGHTA, CDR2 FQGNSA. CDR3 coding DNA: TGTGCCAGCAGCTTAGGTGCACTAGCGGGAGAGCCGATCTATGAGCAGTTCTTC. It specifies CASSLGALAGEPIYEQFF. Full variable domain (outside the CDR3, taken from reference TRBV7-2 and TRBJ2-1): GAGVSQSPSNKVTEKGKDVELRCDPISGHTALYWYRQSLGQGLEFLIYFQGNSAPDKSGLPSDRFSAERTGGSVSTLTIQRTQQEDSAVYLCASSLGALAGEPIYEQFFGPGTRLTVL.

There are a few counts of this clonotype. The genes are TRBV5-4 and TRBJ2-3; TRBD1 matches at 7 bases. Germline V gene data show CDR1 as SGHNT and CDR2 as YYREEE (reference sequence). CDR3 length: 13 amino acids. V was pared by 4 bases and J by 6 bases, with 5 bases of the junction left unmatched. Here the CDR3 DNA reads TGTGCCAGCAGCCGACAGGGTTTGGATACGCAGTATTTT. It specifies CASSRQGLDTQYF.

J is TRBJ1-1 and V is TRBV12-3 or TRBV12-4; no definite D call. The CDR3 covers 16 residues. Trimming took off 2 bases at V and 0 bases at J, with 13 bases between the two ends. CDR3 nucleotide sequence: TGTGCCAGCAGTTTAACGCACGCGGCAGTGAACACTGAAGCTTTCTTT. Its translation is CASSLTHAAVNTEAFF.

The CDR3 DNA reads TGCAGTGCTCCTACTAGTTTTTCCAATGAGCAGTTCTTC. This sequence encodes CSAPTSFSNEQFF. The V gene is TRBV20-1, the J gene TRBJ2-1, with D perhaps matching TRBD2 (5 bases). The V gene's germline CDR1 is DFQATT and CDR2 SNEGSKA (reference sequence). V was shortened by 5 bases and J by 6 bases, with 14 bases between the two germline ends. CDR3 size: 13 residues.

The rearrangement joins TRBV15 to TRBJ2-3, with D uncertain. Trimming removed 2 bases from V and 2 bases from J, with 2 bases in between. This CDR3 spans 12 amino acids. From germline, CDR1 is LNHNV and CDR2 YYDKDF (reference sequence). The CDR3 DNA reads TGTGCCACCAGCAGAAACACAGATACGCAGTATTTT. It specifies CATSRNTDTQYF.

This clonotype was observed a handful of times. The CDR3 spells CASSYSTVGFQNIQYF. CDR3 coding DNA: TGTGCCAGCAGTTACTCGACAGTTGGCTTCCAAAACATTCAGTACTTC. The chain is built from TRBV6-2 or TRBV6-3 and TRBJ2-4; D perhaps matches TRBD1 (5 bases). The CDR3 extends over 16 amino acids. Per the germline V gene, CDR1 is MNHEY and CDR2 is SVGEGT. V lost 0 bases to trimming and J lost 5 bases, with 14 bases between them.

The genes are TRBV4-2 and TRBJ2-3; 9 nucleotides align to TRBD2. Germline-derived CDR1 and CDR2 are LGHNA and YNFKEQ. The CDR3 has 15 amino acids. V trimming: 0 bases; J trimming: 4 bases; junction bases outside the gene matches: 2. DNA of the CDR3: TGTGCCAGCAGCCAAGAGCGGGAGGGCCCAGATACGCAGTATTTT. Translation: CASSQEREGPDTQYF.

This clonotype was seen a few times. CDR3 sequence (DNA): TGTGCCAGCAGCCTCTTGGCCATTCCGGACCAGTACTTC. Its translation: CASSLLAIPDQYF. V and J are TRBV3-1 and TRBJ2-5; D ambiguous. Germline V CDR1 and CDR2: LGHDT, YNNKEL (reference sequence). The V and J ends lost 4 bases and 10 bases respectively, with 16 bases between them. This CDR3 spans 13 amino acids.

V and J are TRBV18 and TRBJ2-3; D is perhaps TRBD1 (5 bases). The CDR3 length is 16 residues. V lost 5 bases and J 4 bases, leaving 19 bases between the germline ends. CDR1 and CDR2 from the germline V gene are KGHSH and LQKENI. The CDR3 bases are TGTGCCAGCTCAACCCCGACTGGGCAGGGCCCAGATACGCAGTATTTT. Encoded protein: CASSTPTGQGPDTQYF.

The rearrangement links TRBV4-1 to TRBJ1-5; tentatively, D is TRBD1 (5 bases). V shed 5 bases and J shed 6 bases, with 17 bases lying between them. Germline lookup yields CDR1 MGHRA and CDR2 YSYEKL. This CDR3 has 15 residues. CDR3 loop: CASSSGGRAIQPQHF. The CDR3 DNA is TGCGCCAGCAGCTCAGGTGGCAGGGCAATTCAGCCCCAGCATTTT.

This clonotype was counted between two and nine times. The CDR3 DNA sequence: TGTGCCAGCAGCCTGGGACTCCAAGGCCCTAATGAAAAACTGTTTTTT. This gives the protein CASSLGLQGPNEKLFF. The gene calls are TRBV11-2 and TRBJ1-4; D may be TRBD1 (5 bases). Germline V gives CDR1 SGHAT, CDR2 FQNNGV. Trimming took 5 bases from V and 3 from J, leaving 16 bases between them. This CDR3 contains 16 residues.

This clonotype is a singleton in its sample. The chain carries TRBV11-1 and TRBJ1-1; no clear D gene. Germline values: CDR1 SGHAT, CDR2 FQDESV (reference sequence). The CDR3 is made up of 15 amino acids. V was trimmed by 5 bases and J by 4 bases, leaving 17 bases between them. This CDR3 reads CASSPKDGRGTEAFF. CDR3 bases: TGTGCCAGCAGCCCTAAGGACGGACGGGGCACTGAAGCTTTCTTT.

For this clonotype: This sequence may be a read error, since a much larger clone differs from it by one base. This rearrangement joins TRBV4-3 to TRBJ2-7; D is unresolved. With 0 bases removed from V and 0 bases from J, the gap between germline ends came to 3 bases. The germline gives CDR1 LGHNA, CDR2 YSLEER. CDR3 length: 13 amino acids. DNA of the CDR3: TGCGCCAGCAGCCAAGAGACCTCCTACGAGCAGTACTTC. Its protein product is CASSQETSYEQYF.

The chain combines TRBV6-1 with TRBJ2-1; 10 nucleotides line up with TRBD2. The germline gives CDR1 MNHNS, CDR2 SASEGT. The V gene end was trimmed by 3 bases and the J gene end by 1 base; junction bases not matched to a gene: 3. There are 16 residues in the CDR3. The CDR3 is CASSERSGRSYNEQFF. CDR3 nucleotides: TGTGCCAGCAGTGAGCGTAGCGGGAGGTCCTACAATGAGCAGTTCTTC.

The chain joins TRBV7-2 to TRBJ2-5, with a tentative D call TRBD1 (5 bases). The germline gives CDR1 SGHTA, CDR2 FQGNSA. The CDR3 has 14 residues. Trimming shortened V by 1 base and J by 5 bases, and 11 bases separated the two germline ends. For the CDR3, the DNA is TGTGCCAGCAGCTTAGAGCCAGGGCGCGAGACCCAGTACTTC. Translated, it gives CASSLEPGRETQYF.

This rearrangement joins TRBV19 to TRBJ2-1; D remains ambiguous. The CDR3 totals 15 residues. V lost 2 bases, J lost 0 bases, and 8 bases lay in between. Germline V CDR1 and CDR2: LNHDA, SQIVND (reference sequence). The CDR3, as DNA: TGTGCCAGTAGTATAAGCGCGAGCTCCTACAATGAGCAGTTCTTC. It specifies CASSISASSYNEQFF.

The chain carries TRBV19 and TRBJ2-7; D is tentatively TRBD1 or TRBD2 (5 bases each). This CDR3 is 14 amino acids long. Germline assignment: CDR1 LNHDA and CDR2 SQIVND (reference sequence). V dropped 5 bases and J dropped 2 bases, with 13 bases sitting between them. CDR3 DNA sequence: TGTGCCAGTAGTTTTGGGGACGGAACCTACGAGCAGTACTTC. Amino acids: CASSFGDGTYEQYF.

This clonotype was seen more than once but under ten times. The chain has TRBV12-3 or TRBV12-4 and TRBJ1-4; 12 nucleotides line up with TRBD1. V shed 6 bases, J shed 7 bases, and the junction held 3 bases outside the gene matches. The CDR3 runs to 14 residues. CDR3 DNA sequence: TGTGCCAGCAGCCGGGACAGGGGGCGTGAAAAACTGTTTTTT. It codes for CASSRDRGREKLFF.

The chain links TRBV28 to TRBJ1-6, with a possible D match to TRBD1 (6 bases). Germline CDR1 and CDR2: MDHEN and SYDVKM. V was clipped by 2 bases and J by 7 bases, with 15 bases between them. This CDR3 comprises 16 residues. The CDR3 DNA sequence: TGTGCCAGCAGTTTAGTACAAGGGGGTTTCAATTCACCCCTCCACTTT. Translation: CASSLVQGGFNSPLHF.

This clonotype was picked up a small number of times. The rearrangement joins TRBV28 to TRBJ1-1; TRBD1 matches at 7 bases. V dropped 2 bases and J dropped 3; count of bases not matched to a gene: 6. The CDR3 is 15 amino acids. Germline V CDR1 and CDR2: MDHEN, SYDVKM. This CDR3 reads CASSLIDRDYTEAFF. In DNA form, the CDR3 reads TGTGCCAGCAGTTTAATCGACAGGGACTACACTGAAGCTTTCTTT.

This clonotype was picked up one time. V gene TRBV5-5 combines with J gene TRBJ1-2, with D possibly matching TRBD1 (6 bases). The germline gives CDR1 SGHKS, CDR2 YYEKEE (reference sequence). CDR3 size: 13 residues. V was trimmed by 0 bases and J by 7 bases, leaving 10 bases between them. The CDR3 region is CASSLDAGAGYTF. CDR3 DNA: TGTGCCAGCAGCTTGGACGCAGGGGCTGGCTACACCTTC.

This clonotype was seen only a few times. The chain joins TRBV7-8 to TRBJ1-1; D is uncertain. V was cut by 3 bases and J by 6 bases, with 8 bases left in between. CDR3 length: 12 amino acids. The germline V gene encodes CDR1 SGHVS and CDR2 FQNEAQ. Written as DNA, the CDR3 is TGTGCCAGCAGCTTTGAGGTGGCTGAAGCTTTCTTT. This codes for CASSFEVAEAFF.

This sequence joins TRBV6-1 and TRBJ2-1; no firm D call. V gave up 8 bases and J gave up 7 bases, with 15 bases separating them. The germline gives CDR1 MNHNS, CDR2 SASEGT. The CDR3 extends over 13 amino acids. CDR3 region: CASFPSFLNEQFF. For the CDR3, the DNA is TGTGCCAGCTTCCCCTCGTTCTTGAATGAGCAGTTCTTC.

This clonotype was seen only a few times. The chain has TRBV7-6 and TRBJ2-3, with D perhaps TRBD1 or TRBD2 (5 bases each). The length of the CDR3 is 15 residues. With 4 bases removed from V and 6 bases from J, the gap between germline ends came to 17 bases. From germline, CDR1 is SGHVS and CDR2 FNYEAQ. The CDR3 nucleotides read TGTGCCAGCAGCTCCGGGACCCTACACCGGGATACGCAGTATTTT. This codes for CASSSGTLHRDTQYF.

V is TRBV2 and J is TRBJ1-5, with unresolved D. The CDR3 is made up of 16 amino acids. Germline V CDR1 and CDR2: SNHLY, FYNNEI. V was trimmed by 4 bases and J by 0 bases, leaving 13 bases between them. The CDR3 bases are TGTGCCAGCAGTGCGGCAGGTATTTATAGCAATCAGCCCCAGCATTTT. Translation: CASSAAGIYSNQPQHF.